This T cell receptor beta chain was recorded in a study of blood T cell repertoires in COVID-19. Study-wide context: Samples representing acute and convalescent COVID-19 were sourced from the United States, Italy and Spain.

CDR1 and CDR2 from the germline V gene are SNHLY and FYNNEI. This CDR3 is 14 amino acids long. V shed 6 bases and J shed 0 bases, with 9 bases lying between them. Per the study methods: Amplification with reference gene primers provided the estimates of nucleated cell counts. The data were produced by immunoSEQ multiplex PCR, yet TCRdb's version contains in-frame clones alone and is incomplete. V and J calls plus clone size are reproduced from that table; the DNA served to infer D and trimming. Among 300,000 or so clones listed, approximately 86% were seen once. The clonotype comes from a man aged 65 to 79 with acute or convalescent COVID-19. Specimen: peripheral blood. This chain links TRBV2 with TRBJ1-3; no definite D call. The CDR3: CASSAVYSGNTIYF. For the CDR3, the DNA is TGTGCCAGCAGCGCAGTATACTCTGGAAACACCATATATTTT.